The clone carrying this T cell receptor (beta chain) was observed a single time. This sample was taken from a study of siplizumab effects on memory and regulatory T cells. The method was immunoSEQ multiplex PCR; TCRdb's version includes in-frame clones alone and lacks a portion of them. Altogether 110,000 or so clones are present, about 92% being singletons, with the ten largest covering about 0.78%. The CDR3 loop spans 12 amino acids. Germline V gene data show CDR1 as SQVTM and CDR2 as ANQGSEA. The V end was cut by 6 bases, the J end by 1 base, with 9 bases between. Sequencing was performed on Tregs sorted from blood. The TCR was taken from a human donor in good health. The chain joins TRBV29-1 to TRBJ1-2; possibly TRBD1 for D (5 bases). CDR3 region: CSVSGGNYGYTF. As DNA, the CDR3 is TGCAGCGTCAGCGGGGGTAACTATGGCTACACCTTC.